The 21 T cell receptor beta chains in this list originate from one sample, sequenced in a study of sequential checkpoint blockade in melanoma. Indicated treatment: randomized to nivolumab then ipilimumab (arm A) or the reverse (arm B). TCRdb's table, derived via immunoSEQ multiplex PCR, lists solely in-frame clones and lacks some. The repertoire holds more than 25,000 clones, with 70% to 90% as singletons. Sequenced here: CD8+ T cells sorted from blood (inferred from file names), sampled from a patient given nivolumab and ipilimumab in sequence. The receptors were gathered from a human donor with melanoma.

The CDR3 coding sequence is TGTGCCAGCAGTCGAATAGGGGCCTACGAGCAGTACGTC. It yields the protein CASSRIGAYEQYV. This rearrangement joins TRBV28 to TRBJ2-7; D might be TRBD1 (5 bases). The germline CDR1 and CDR2 sequences are MDHEN and SYDVKM. V shed 5 bases and J shed 2 bases, with 10 bases lying between them. The CDR3 sequence is 13 residues long.

This chain connects TRBV7-8 to TRBJ1-4; D gene uncertain. V was clipped by 2 bases and J by 7 bases, with 11 bases between them. CDR1 and CDR2 from the germline V gene are SGHVS and FQNEAQ. The CDR3 has 14 amino acids. This CDR3 reads CASSLLRGVEKLFF. DNA of the CDR3: TGTGCCAGCAGCTTATTACGGGGTGTTGAAAAACTGTTTTTT.

The chain carries TRBV30 and TRBJ2-1; a possible D gene is TRBD2 (5 bases). Trimming pared 3 bases from V and 4 bases from J, leaving 7 bases between. The CDR3 loop spans 12 amino acids. From germline, CDR1 is GTSNPN and CDR2 SVGIG (reference sequence). CDR3 residues: CAWSGGYNEQFF. The CDR3 coding sequence is TGTGCCTGGAGCGGAGGTTACAATGAGCAGTTCTTC.

A single count supports this clone. The J gene is TRBJ2-5, the V gene TRBV4-1; weak D call: TRBD1 (5 bases). This CDR3 spans 14 amino acids. CDR1 MGHRA and CDR2 YSYEKL come from the germline V gene. Trimming cost V 5 bases and J 3 bases, with 13 bases left between them. The CDR3 here is CASSFREGEETQYF. The CDR3 DNA reads as TGCGCCAGCAGCTTCCGAGAAGGGGAAGAGACCCAGTACTTC.

The chain couples TRBV11-1 to TRBJ2-7; 9 bases align to TRBD1. This CDR3 region has 15 residues. CDR1 SGHAT and CDR2 FQDESV come from the germline V gene (reference sequence). Trimming removed 5 bases from V and 5 bases from J; junction bases left unmatched: 10. DNA for the CDR3: TGTGCCAGCAGCCCTAACGGACAGGGGCTCAACGAGCAGTACTTC. It yields the protein CASSPNGQGLNEQYF.

The chain links TRBV28 to TRBJ2-5; 9 nucleotides match TRBD1. The CDR3 has 16 amino acids. Trimming at V came to 3 bases and at J to 1 base, leaving 6 bases not matched to a gene. Germline CDR1 is MDHEN and CDR2 is SYDVKM. The DNA of the CDR3 is TGTGCCAGCAGTTTCTCCGGGACAGGGCTCCAAGAGACCCAGTACTTC. This codes for CASSFSGTGLQETQYF.

The CDR3 region has the DNA TGTGCCAGCAGGGGCGGAAGGGGGCAGTATTTT. Its protein is CASRGGRGQYF. The J gene is TRBJ2-3, the V gene TRBV5-4; maybe TRBD1 (5 bases). Germline V gene sequence: CDR1 SGHNT, CDR2 YYREEE (reference sequence). V was clipped by 5 bases and J by 11 bases, with 12 bases between them. The CDR3 is 11 amino acids.

This sequence joins TRBV9 and TRBJ2-2, with 8 bases matching TRBD1. This CDR3 is 14 amino acids long. Looked up from germline, CDR1 is SGDLS and CDR2 is YYNGEE. The V gene end was trimmed by 3 bases and the J gene end by 7 bases; junction bases not matched to a gene: 5. The CDR3 sequence: CASSGTGYHGELFF. The DNA of the CDR3 is TGTGCCAGCAGCGGGACAGGGTATCACGGGGAGCTGTTTTTT.

This sequence joins TRBV9 and TRBJ1-3; the D gene is possibly TRBD1 (6 bases). This CDR3 has 18 amino acids. In germline, CDR1 is SGDLS, CDR2 YYNGEE. The V gene lost 0 bases and the J gene lost 0 bases, with 16 bases spanning the gap. Here the CDR3 DNA reads TGTGCCAGCAGCGTAGCCGAAAGGGGGACTAACTCTGGAAACACCATATATTTT. The encoded protein is CASSVAERGTNSGNTIYF.

The chain has TRBV11-2 and TRBJ2-7, with 9 bases aligning to TRBD2. Trimming cost V 3 bases and J 4 bases; bases outside gene matches: 4. Germline V gives CDR1 SGHAT, CDR2 FQNNGV. The CDR3 contains 14 residues. CDR3 loop: CASSFEAGGYEQYF. DNA for the CDR3: TGTGCCAGCAGCTTTGAAGCGGGAGGATACGAGCAGTACTTC. Drawing the rest from reference TRBV11-2 and TRBJ2-7, the complete variable domain is EAGVAQSPRYKIIEKRQSVAFWCNPISGHATLYWYQQILGQGPKLLIQFQNNGVVDDSQLPKDRFSAERLKGVDSTLKIQPAKLEDSAVYLCASSFEAGGYEQYFGPGTRLTVT.

The chain has TRBV9 and TRBJ1-2; TRBD1 aligns across 10 bases. The junction had 4 bases not matched to a gene; V was cut back by 4 bases and J by 4 bases. The germline gives CDR1 SGDLS, CDR2 YYNGEE. This CDR3 spans 14 amino acids. CDR3 residues: CASSPGQGFYGYTF. The CDR3 DNA sequence: TGTGCCAGCAGCCCGGGACAGGGGTTCTATGGCTACACCTTC.

V gene TRBV30 combines with J gene TRBJ2-1; TRBD2 matches at 12 bases. The CDR3 consists of 15 residues. V trimming: 3 bases; J trimming: 8 bases; junction bases outside the gene matches: 8. Germline V CDR1 and CDR2: GTSNPN, SVGIG (reference sequence). The DNA of the CDR3 is TGTGCCTGGAGCCTAGCGGGGGGGCCCCTCCATGAGCAGTTCTTC. Its translation is CAWSLAGGPLHEQFF.

Of note for this clone: At one of its ends the junction is not consistent with the germline gene, which may arise from a read error. Other nucleotide sequences from this sample produce the same CDR3. The chain has TRBV29-1 and TRBJ1-1; D is perhaps TRBD1 (5 bases). The germline V gene has CDR1 SQVTM and CDR2 ANQGSEA. The CDR3 covers 13 residues. DNA of the CDR3: TGTAGCGTGCACGGGGGGGAGAACACTGAAGCTTTCTTT. Its translation: CSVHGGENTEAFF.

This chain links TRBV9 with TRBJ2-2, with 8 bases aligning to TRBD1. The CDR3 has 14 amino acids. Per the germline V gene, CDR1 is SGDLS and CDR2 is YYNGEE. V dropped 5 bases and J dropped 4; count of bases not matched to a gene: 4. The CDR3 DNA sequence: TGTGCCAGCAGGGGGACAGGCCCCACCGGGGAGCTGTTTTTT. Translation: CASRGTGPTGELFF.

The chain has TRBV19 and TRBJ1-5; no definite D call. CDR3 length equals 14 residues. V lost 11 bases, J lost 6 bases, and 20 bases lay in between. The V gene's germline CDR1 is LNHDA and CDR2 SQIVND (reference sequence). This CDR3 reads CASSFPLEGQPQHF. For the CDR3, the DNA is TGTGCCTCAAGCTTCCCCCTCGAGGGTCAGCCCCAGCATTTT.

This clone was picked up one time. This chain uses TRBV11-2 with TRBJ1-3; 8 positions match TRBD1. The V segment lost 5 bases and the J segment 3 bases; nucleotides outside the gene matches: 3. Germline lookup yields CDR1 SGHAT and CDR2 FQNNGV. The length of the CDR3 is 14 residues. The CDR3 spells CASSPTGVGNTIYF. DNA for the CDR3: TGTGCCAGCAGCCCGACAGGGGTTGGAAACACCATATATTTT.

The V call is TRBV28, the J call TRBJ1-5; unclear D gene. This CDR3 region has 15 residues. V shed 3 bases and J shed 3 bases, with 12 bases lying between them. From germline, CDR1 is MDHEN and CDR2 SYDVKM. The CDR3 bases are TGTGCCAGCAGTTTTCCCTACAGTGTCAATCAGCCCCAGCATTTT. Protein product: CASSFPYSVNQPQHF. The full variable domain, with the rest looked up from reference TRBV28 and TRBJ1-5, is DVKVTQSSRYLVKRTGEKVFLECVQDMDHENMFWYRQDPGLGLRLIYFSYDVKMKEKGDIPEGYSVSREKKERFSLILESASTNQTSMYLCASSFPYSVNQPQHFGDGTRLSIL.

This chain connects TRBV28 to TRBJ2-1, with 10 positions matching TRBD2. CDR1 and CDR2 from the germline V gene are MDHEN and SYDVKM. V shed 4 bases and J 1 base; nucleotides not matched to a gene: 4. The CDR3 contains 16 residues. The DNA for the CDR3 is TGTGCCAGCAGTTCCCTAGCGGGAGTGTCCTACAATGAGCAGTTCTTC. The encoded protein is CASSSLAGVSYNEQFF.

The chain recombines TRBV7-6 with TRBJ2-5; D call uncertain. Trimming left V 6 bases short and J 5 bases short, with 13 bases between. The CDR3 extends over 13 amino acids. Looked up from germline, CDR1 is SGHVS and CDR2 is FNYEAQ. The CDR3 here is CASRPDVGETQYF. The CDR3 nucleotides are TGTGCCAGCAGACCCGACGTGGGCGAGACCCAGTACTTC.

The V and J genes are TRBV28 and TRBJ2-1, with 9 positions matching TRBD2. The CDR3 extends over 15 amino acids. Germline trimming cut 2 bases from V and 8 bases from J; bases unmatched to any gene: 7. The germline V gene encodes CDR1 MDHEN and CDR2 SYDVKM. CDR3 nucleotide sequence: TGTGCCAGCAGTTTAGGAATAGCGGGAGTACATGAGCAGTTCTTC. Protein: CASSLGIAGVHEQFF.

This chain joins TRBV5-1 and TRBJ2-2, with 7 bases lining up with TRBD1. V lost 3 bases to trimming and J lost 0 bases; unmatched junction nucleotides: 2. Germline V gene sequence: CDR1 SGHRS, CDR2 YFSETQ. This CDR3 has 15 residues. The CDR3 protein is CASSWGQSNTGELFF. In DNA form, the CDR3 reads TGCGCCAGCAGCTGGGGACAGTCGAACACCGGGGAGCTGTTTTTT.